A selection of T cell receptor beta chains follows, all from one sample in a study of cytomegalovirus exposure and HLA in healthy donors. TCRdb keeps only in-frame clones here, not all; method: immunoSEQ multiplex PCR. The sample table sets out 100,000 to 150,000 clones. The sample comprised PBMCs. These TCRs come from a man aged 35 to 55 in good health and CMV-seronegative. Both conserved end residues are part of each CDR3. The D gene is left open where the match is weak.

CASSPQTVSGNTIYF,TGCGCCAGCAGCCCCCAGACAGTCTCTGGAAACACCATATATTTT,NA,TRBV4-1,TRBJ1-3
CASSLGGGLSYNEQFF,TGTGCCAGCAGCTTAGGGGGGGGATTATCCTACAATGAGCAGTTCTTC,TRBD2,TRBV11-3,TRBJ2-1
CASSFGQLGNTEAFF,TGTGCCAGCAGCTTTGGACAGCTAGGGAACACTGAAGCTTTCTTT,NA,TRBV5-6,TRBJ1-1
CASDGTGDTEAFF,TGTGCCAGTGACGGGACGGGGGACACTGAAGCTTTCTTT,NA,TRBV19,TRBJ1-1
CASRKYGAGLYLGETQYF,TGTGCCAGCAGAAAATATGGGGCCGGGCTCTACTTGGGAGAGACCCAGTACTTC,NA,TRBV5-6,TRBJ2-5
CASSLGLAGVQETQYF,TGCGCCAGCAGCTTGGGACTAGCGGGGGTCCAAGAGACCCAGTACTTC,TRBD2,TRBV5-1,TRBJ2-5
CAISAQGTDTQYF,TGTGCCATCAGTGCCCAGGGTACAGATACGCAGTATTTT,NA,TRBV10-3,TRBJ2-3
CAWGNRDRRVGYTF,TGTGCCTGGGGTAACCGGGACAGGCGGGTGGGCTACACCTTC,TRBD1,TRBV30,TRBJ1-2
CASSLRTSAYNEQFF,TGTGCCAGCAGCTTAAGGACTAGCGCCTACAATGAGCAGTTCTTC,TRBD2,TRBV7-3,TRBJ2-1
CAWTSGRATGEQYF,TGTGCCTGGACTAGCGGGAGGGCCACGGGCGAGCAGTACTTC,TRBD2,TRBV30,TRBJ2-7
CASSGRDRATDTQYF,TGTGCCAGCAGCGGCCGGGACAGGGCTACAGATACGCAGTATTTT,TRBD1,TRBV9,TRBJ2-3
CASSLGGRTEAFF,TGTGCCAGCAGCTTAGGAGGCCGCACTGAAGCTTTCTTT,NA,TRBV7-2,TRBJ1-1
CASSVGAGSYEQYF,TGTGCCAGCAGCGTTGGTGCCGGCTCCTACGAGCAGTACTTC,NA,TRBV9,TRBJ2-7
CASSGSSIQPQHF,TGTGCCAGCAGTGGGAGCAGTATTCAGCCCCAGCATTTT,NA,TRBV6-1,TRBJ1-5
CASSSRDNEQFF,TGTGCCAGCAGTTCCCGGGATAATGAGCAGTTCTTC,NA,TRBV27,TRBJ2-1
CASRPSGDTQYF,TGTGCCAGCAGGCCTTCAGGGGATACGCAGTATTTT,NA,TRBV6-6,TRBJ2-3
CASRVPGSPLHF,TGTGCCAGCAGAGTTCCGGGTTCACCCCTCCACTTT,NA,TRBV25-1,TRBJ1-6
CASSPGTGKSFSGNTIYF,TGTGCCAGCAGCCCCGGGACAGGCAAATCATTCTCTGGAAACACCATATATTTT,TRBD1,TRBV7-8,TRBJ1-3